Listed below are T cell receptor beta chains from one sample, sequenced in a study of T cells after yellow fever vaccination. A single record per CDR3 protein comes from TCRdb applying MiXCR to the 5' RACE reads. The sample records 300,000 to 450,000 distinct CDR3 sequences, 8.1% being singletons. The sequencing used PBMCs, collected around 45 days after the first yellow fever vaccination. The receptors derive from a man aged 18-30 years who received the YFV17D yellow fever vaccine. Each CDR3 is given with its conserved first and last residue. A D gene is named only where the DNA matches it firmly. Expanded clones are given a class, and other clones once, few, many or no size at all.

v_call: TRBV6-5; j_call: TRBJ2-2; clone_size: few; d_call: TRBD1; cdr3_nt: TGTGCCAGCAGTTATCAGGACAGGGGATACGGGGAGCTGTTTTTT; cdr3_aa: CASSYQDRGYGELFF
v_call: TRBV9; j_call: TRBJ1-2; clone_size: few; d_call: .; cdr3_nt: TGTGCCAGCAGCGTAGAGGCAGGGCTGGCCTGGGGCTACACCTTC; cdr3_aa: CASSVEAGLAWGYTF
v_call: TRBV18; j_call: TRBJ1-6; clone_size: few; d_call: .; cdr3_nt: TGTGCCAGCTCACCGTCGTCAGGCGCCTATAATTCACCCCTCCACTTT; cdr3_aa: CASSPSSGAYNSPLHF
v_call: TRBV5-1; j_call: TRBJ1-2; clone_size: .; d_call: .; cdr3_nt: TGCGCCAGCAGCCGAGACACCCCTGGGTATGGCTACACCTTC; cdr3_aa: CASSRDTPGYGYTF
v_call: TRBV18; j_call: TRBJ1-5; clone_size: few; d_call: .; cdr3_nt: TGTGCCAGCTCACCGGTTCCAGGGAGCAATCAGCCCCAGCATTTT; cdr3_aa: CASSPVPGSNQPQHF
v_call: TRBV7-9; j_call: TRBJ2-5; clone_size: .; d_call: .; cdr3_nt: TGTGCCAGCAGCCGGGTTAGAGCGCAGGGACGGATCGAGACCCAGTACTTC; cdr3_aa: CASSRVRAQGRIETQYF
v_call: TRBV29-1; j_call: TRBJ1-2; clone_size: few; d_call: TRBD1; cdr3_nt: TGCAGCGTTGAAGTGGGACAGGCTAACTATGGCTACACCTTC; cdr3_aa: CSVEVGQANYGYTF
v_call: TRBV7-3; j_call: TRBJ2-5; clone_size: many; d_call: .; cdr3_nt: TGTGCCAGCAGTACCGGACCGCAAGAGACCCAGTACTTC; cdr3_aa: CASSTGPQETQYF
v_call: TRBV7-3; j_call: TRBJ2-7; clone_size: .; d_call: TRBD2; cdr3_nt: TGTGCCAGCAGCGTTCGGGGAGGGGCGAGCTCCTACGAGCAGTACTTC; cdr3_aa: CASSVRGGASSYEQYF
v_call: TRBV6-5; j_call: TRBJ2-1; clone_size: few; d_call: .; cdr3_nt: TGTGCCAGCAGTTACTCAGGACAAAGGGGTTACAATGAGCAGTTCTTC; cdr3_aa: CASSYSGQRGYNEQFF
v_call: TRBV5-1; j_call: TRBJ2-3; clone_size: .; d_call: .; cdr3_nt: TGCGCCAGCAGCACTAAACTAAGGGCACCGGCAGATACGCAGTATTTT; cdr3_aa: CASSTKLRAPADTQYF
v_call: TRBV4-3; j_call: TRBJ1-1; clone_size: many; d_call: .; cdr3_nt: TGCGCCAGCAACCATGATGACCGACGGAACACTGAAGCTTTCTTT; cdr3_aa: CASNHDDRRNTEAFF
v_call: TRBV7-9; j_call: TRBJ1-4; clone_size: .; d_call: TRBD1; cdr3_nt: TGTGCCAGCAGCACGACAGGGGGGCTGTTTTTT; cdr3_aa: CASSTTGGLFF
v_call: TRBV4-2; j_call: TRBJ2-1; clone_size: few; d_call: .; cdr3_nt: TGTGCCAGCAGCCAAGATCAACACGGCAACAATGAGCAGTTCTTC; cdr3_aa: CASSQDQHGNNEQFF
v_call: TRBV6-5; j_call: TRBJ2-3; clone_size: .; d_call: .; cdr3_nt: TGTGCCAGCAGTTACAGCGGGACAGGATCGGATACGCAGTATTTT; cdr3_aa: CASSYSGTGSDTQYF
v_call: TRBV7-2; j_call: TRBJ2-1; clone_size: many; d_call: TRBD2; cdr3_nt: TGTGCCAGCAGCTTGACTAGCGGCCAGGGCAATGAGCAGTTCTTC; cdr3_aa: CASSLTSGQGNEQFF
v_call: TRBV5-1; j_call: TRBJ2-1; clone_size: .; d_call: .; cdr3_nt: TGCGCCAGCAGCTTGGTAGGCGGATTTTCCTACAATGAGCAGTTCTTC; cdr3_aa: CASSLVGGFSYNEQFF
v_call: TRBV6-5; j_call: TRBJ1-6; clone_size: .; d_call: .; cdr3_nt: TGTGCCAGCTCTTATGTTCTGAGCTGGAGGGGAAATTCACCCCTCCACTTT; cdr3_aa: CASSYVLSWRGNSPLHF
v_call: TRBV5-1; j_call: TRBJ1-5; clone_size: .; d_call: .; cdr3_nt: TGCGCCAGCATCGGCGGGCCCCCCGATCAGCCCCAGCATTTT; cdr3_aa: CASIGGPPDQPQHF
v_call: TRBV5-1; j_call: TRBJ2-2; clone_size: many; d_call: .; cdr3_nt: TGCGCCAGCGGTGACAGAGCCACCGGGGAGCTGTTTTTT; cdr3_aa: CASGDRATGELFF
v_call: TRBV5-1; j_call: TRBJ2-2; clone_size: .; d_call: .; cdr3_nt: TGCGCCAGCAGCTTAGCAGGGGCGGTCGGGGAGCTGTTTTTT; cdr3_aa: CASSLAGAVGELFF
v_call: TRBV7-2; j_call: TRBJ2-3; clone_size: many; d_call: .; cdr3_nt: TGTGCCAGCAGCTTTGCCAGGGGGGCGCAGTATTTT; cdr3_aa: CASSFARGAQYF
v_call: TRBV4-1; j_call: TRBJ1-2; clone_size: many; d_call: .; cdr3_nt: TGCGCCAGCAGCCGAAGGACTACCTATGGCTACACCTTC; cdr3_aa: CASSRRTTYGYTF
v_call: TRBV20-1; j_call: TRBJ2-7; clone_size: .; d_call: TRBD1; cdr3_nt: TGCAGTGCTAGAGTAACCGGGACAGGGCTGAATGAGCAGTACTTC; cdr3_aa: CSARVTGTGLNEQYF
v_call: TRBV6-8; j_call: TRBJ2-5; clone_size: .; d_call: TRBD1; cdr3_nt: TGTGCCACCCCATGGACAGGGGGAATCCAAGAGACCCAGTACTTC; cdr3_aa: CATPWTGGIQETQYF
v_call: TRBV27; j_call: TRBJ1-6; clone_size: few; d_call: .; cdr3_nt: TGTGCCAGCAGTTTTGGTCTTGGGGATTCACCCCTCCACTTT; cdr3_aa: CASSFGLGDSPLHF
v_call: TRBV21-1; j_call: TRBJ2-1; clone_size: many; d_call: .; cdr3_nt: TGTGCCAGCAGTGTAAGGGGGTACAATGAGCAGTTCTTC; cdr3_aa: CASSVRGYNEQFF
v_call: TRBV6-2/TRBV6-3; j_call: TRBJ2-7; clone_size: .; d_call: .; cdr3_nt: TGTGCCAGCAGTTACGAGAGCGGAACAGGGTTGACCTACGAGCAGTACTTC; cdr3_aa: CASSYESGTGLTYEQYF
v_call: TRBV24-1; j_call: TRBJ2-1; clone_size: many; d_call: .; cdr3_nt: TGTGCCACCAGTGATTTGCAGCTGGGTGAGACCCAGTTCTTC; cdr3_aa: CATSDLQLGETQFF
v_call: TRBV4-1; j_call: TRBJ2-3; clone_size: .; d_call: .; cdr3_nt: TGCGCCAGCAGCCAAGCCCCGTTATGGGATGGCACGCAGTATTTT; cdr3_aa: CASSQAPLWDGTQYF
v_call: TRBV7-9; j_call: TRBJ1-4; clone_size: few; d_call: .; cdr3_nt: TGTGCCAGCAGCTTGATCGCAACTAATGAAAAACTGTTTTTT; cdr3_aa: CASSLIATNEKLFF
v_call: TRBV20-1; j_call: TRBJ2-3; clone_size: few; d_call: .; cdr3_nt: TGCAGTGCTCTTCAGGGTTTCACAGATACGCAGTATTTT; cdr3_aa: CSALQGFTDTQYF
v_call: TRBV6-5; j_call: TRBJ2-3; clone_size: .; d_call: .; cdr3_nt: TGTGCCAGCAGTTATCTCGGTTTAACAGATACGCAGTATTTT; cdr3_aa: CASSYLGLTDTQYF
v_call: TRBV7-3; j_call: TRBJ2-3; clone_size: .; d_call: TRBD2; cdr3_nt: TGTGCCAGCAGCTTAACACGCCGACTAGCGGGGGGGCAAGATACGCAGTATTTT; cdr3_aa: CASSLTRRLAGGQDTQYF
v_call: TRBV10-3; j_call: TRBJ1-6; clone_size: few; d_call: .; cdr3_nt: TGTGCCATCAGTGCACAGTATAATTCACCCCTCCACTTT; cdr3_aa: CAISAQYNSPLHF
v_call: TRBV24-1; j_call: TRBJ2-5; clone_size: many; d_call: TRBD2; cdr3_nt: TGTGCCACCAGTGATTTGAACCCTAGCGGTGGAGCACGGCAAGAGACCCAGTACTTC; cdr3_aa: CATSDLNPSGGARQETQYF
v_call: TRBV5-5; j_call: TRBJ1-2; clone_size: few; d_call: .; cdr3_nt: TGTGCCAGCAGCCTAGCAGGGGAGTTTGGTGGCTACACCTTC; cdr3_aa: CASSLAGEFGGYTF
v_call: TRBV4-3; j_call: TRBJ2-3; clone_size: few; d_call: TRBD2; cdr3_nt: TGCGCCAGCAGGCAAGGGCTAAGGGGCGGGGGGTCGAGAAAATCAGATACGCAGTATTTT; cdr3_aa: CASRQGLRGGGSRKSDTQYF
v_call: TRBV21-1; j_call: TRBJ2-5; clone_size: few; d_call: .; cdr3_nt: TGTGCCAGCAGCAAAGTAGGGGAAGAGACCCAGTACTTC; cdr3_aa: CASSKVGEETQYF
v_call: TRBV7-2; j_call: TRBJ1-3; clone_size: .; d_call: TRBD1; cdr3_nt: TGTGCCAGCAGCCCCGCTCTTGACAGGGTCAACACCATATATTTT; cdr3_aa: CASSPALDRVNTIYF
v_call: TRBV5-5; j_call: TRBJ2-5; clone_size: few; d_call: TRBD2; cdr3_nt: TGTGCCAGCAGACCCGGGACTAGCGGGGGCCAAGAGACCCAGTACTTC; cdr3_aa: CASRPGTSGGQETQYF
v_call: TRBV18; j_call: TRBJ2-1; clone_size: few; d_call: .; cdr3_nt: TGTGCCAGCTCTCTTCCGCGGGGCGCGGGGCGCAATGAGCAGTTCTTC; cdr3_aa: CASSLPRGAGRNEQFF
v_call: TRBV5-1; j_call: TRBJ1-1; clone_size: few; d_call: .; cdr3_nt: TGCGCCAGCGGATTCGGGCAGAACACTGAAGCTTTCTTT; cdr3_aa: CASGFGQNTEAFF
v_call: TRBV4-2; j_call: TRBJ1-4; clone_size: few; d_call: .; cdr3_nt: TGTGCCAGCAGCCAGGCGGGAGCATTGGGGAATGAAAAACTGTTTTTT; cdr3_aa: CASSQAGALGNEKLFF
v_call: TRBV5-1; j_call: TRBJ2-1; clone_size: .; d_call: TRBD2; cdr3_nt: TGCGCCAGCAGCTTGAGACTAGCGGTCAATGAGCAGTTCTTC; cdr3_aa: CASSLRLAVNEQFF
v_call: TRBV14; j_call: TRBJ2-2; clone_size: .; d_call: TRBD2; cdr3_nt: TGTGCCAGCAGCCAGAGACTAGCGGGGGCCGGGGAGCTGTTTTTT; cdr3_aa: CASSQRLAGAGELFF
v_call: TRBV19; j_call: TRBJ2-2; clone_size: few; d_call: .; cdr3_nt: TGTGCCAGTAGTGACCCAGGGGTGATCACCGGGGAGCTGTTTTTT; cdr3_aa: CASSDPGVITGELFF
v_call: TRBV5-1; j_call: TRBJ1-1; clone_size: many; d_call: .; cdr3_nt: TGCGCCAGCACCACCCAGGGAGGCACTGAAGCTTTCTTT; cdr3_aa: CASTTQGGTEAFF
v_call: TRBV18; j_call: TRBJ1-6; clone_size: .; d_call: .; cdr3_nt: TGTGCCAGCTCACCTACCGGGGCAGATAATTCACCCCTCCACTTT; cdr3_aa: CASSPTGADNSPLHF